This is a list of T cell receptor beta chains from one sample in a study of T cell changes during pregnancy in multiple sclerosis. Assay used: immunoSEQ multiplex PCR; TCRdb lists only in-frame clones, some missing. There are about 38,000 clones in the sample; 85% to 90% occur only once, and about 7% lies in the top ten. The sequencing here drew on CD8+ T cells from peripheral blood mononuclear cells, taken in the third trimester of pregnancy. The receptor source for this set is a female donor with multiple sclerosis, enrolled in a pregnancy study. Both conserved end residues are part of each CDR3. For some rows the clone size is stated as once, few or many, or as a class when expanded; others skip it.

size	V	CDR3
NA	TRBV5-6	CASSLARDSEGMNTEAFF
once	TRBV28	CASSIRTALYGYTF
NA	TRBV19	CASSIGGSTEAFF
NA	TRBV29-1	CSVDRVGTEAFF
NA	TRBV5-1	CASSLAPGLASYNEQFF
NA	TRBV5-5	CASSSNLRDSNEKLFF
NA	TRBV5-6	CASREGQGYTEAFF
NA	TRBV4-1	CASSQFDSGGTEAFF
NA	TRBV28	CASSFGGVFTEAFF
NA	TRBV5-4	CASSRLPAGTKYNEQFF
NA	TRBV27	CASSFFGQGKLFF
NA	TRBV5-4	CASSFERDSYSYNEQFF
NA	TRBV5-6	CATAQGSSYGYTF
NA	TRBV7-2	CASSLIGGPTDTQYF
NA	TRBV5-6	CASSQGPGQGGEETQYF
NA	TRBV4-1	CASSQDPRDEQFF
NA	TRBV9	CASSVGEGEQYF
NA	TRBV27	CAIQLRGGNEQFF
NA	TRBV6-4	CASSEMGGGTDTQYF
NA	TRBV10-1	CASSVGGETYEQYF
NA	TRBV9	CASNSGAATNEKLFF
NA	TRBV15	CATSLTGQGWYGYTF
NA	TRBV7-8	CASTLLGGAYNEQFF
NA	TRBV9	CASSVEQGAGADTQYF
NA	TRBV2	CASSPGISYEQYF
NA	TRBV4-3	CASSQGLAGAYNEQFF
NA	TRBV19	CASSIYGGTYNEQFF
NA	TRBV10-3	CAISESATSGGKQETQYF
once	TRBV29-1	CSALTRGREAFF
NA	TRBV30	CAWSVGHDNSPLHF
NA	TRBV19	CASSSFQVSRGYTF
NA	TRBV6-1	CASTQVPGQQETQYF
NA	TRBV7-9	CASSLGRTETNTEAFF
NA	TRBV4-3	CASSQDLGLAGVGQYF
few	TRBV7-9	CASSPRLPEYF
NA	TRBV5-6	CASSLIGHGEQFF
once	TRBV4-1	CASSQRPGISYNEQFF
NA	TRBV28	CASSLGQDYEQYF
NA	TRBV19	CASSIDRDMNTEAFF
NA	TRBV5-4	CASSSDSRSGNTIYF
NA	TRBV30	CAWSVLGGKLFF
NA	TRBV6-5	CASTTGGYGEQFF
few	TRBV6-5	CASSYDGEHQPQHF
NA	TRBV7-8	CASSAGTSVSYEQYF
NA	TRBV13	CASSFNGGGGWADTQYF
once	TRBV30	CAWSHGTGGNEQYF
once	TRBV14	CASSQDGGIYEQYF